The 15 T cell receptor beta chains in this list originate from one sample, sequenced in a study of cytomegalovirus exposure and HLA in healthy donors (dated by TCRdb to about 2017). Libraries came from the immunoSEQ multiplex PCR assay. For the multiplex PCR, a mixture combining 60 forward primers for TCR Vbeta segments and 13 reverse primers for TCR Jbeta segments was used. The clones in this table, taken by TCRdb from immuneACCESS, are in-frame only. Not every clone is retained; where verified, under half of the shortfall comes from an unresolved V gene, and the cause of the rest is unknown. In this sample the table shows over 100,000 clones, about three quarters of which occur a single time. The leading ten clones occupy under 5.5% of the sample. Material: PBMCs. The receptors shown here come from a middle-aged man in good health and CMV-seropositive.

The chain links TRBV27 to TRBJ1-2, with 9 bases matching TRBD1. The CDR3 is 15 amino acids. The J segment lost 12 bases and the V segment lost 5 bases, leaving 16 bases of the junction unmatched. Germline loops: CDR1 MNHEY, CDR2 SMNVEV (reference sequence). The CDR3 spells CASSPALDRGSTHTF. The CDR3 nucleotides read TGTGCCAGCAGTCCTGCCCTGGACAGGGGAAGTACCCACACCTTC.

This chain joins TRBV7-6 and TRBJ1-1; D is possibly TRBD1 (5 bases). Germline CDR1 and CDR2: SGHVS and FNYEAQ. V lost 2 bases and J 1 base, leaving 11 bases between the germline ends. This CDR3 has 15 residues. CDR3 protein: CASSLIDSKNTEAFF. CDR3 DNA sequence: TGTGCCAGCAGCTTAATAGACAGCAAGAACACTGAAGCTTTCTTT. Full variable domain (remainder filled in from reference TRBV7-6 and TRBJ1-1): GAGVSQSPRYKVTKRGQDVALRCDPISGHVSLYWYRQALGQGPEFLTYFNYEAQQDKSGLPNDRFSAERPEGSISTLTIQRTEQRDSAMYRCASSLIDSKNTEAFFGQGTRLTVV.

The CDR3 reads CAISGRRTDNYGYTF. CDR3 sequence (DNA): TGTGCCATCAGTGGGAGGAGGACAGATAACTATGGCTACACCTTC. The chain combines TRBV10-3 with TRBJ1-2; D perhaps matches TRBD1 (6 bases). The CDR3 consists of 15 residues. Germline V gives CDR1 ENHRY, CDR2 SYGVKD. V gave up 4 bases and J gave up 1 base, with 13 bases separating them.

CDR3 sequence reads: CASRALVNTEAFF. The DNA of the CDR3 is TGTGCCAGCAGAGCATTGGTGAACACTGAAGCTTTCTTT. J is TRBJ1-1 and V is TRBV27; D remains unclear. The CDR3 runs 13 residues. CDR1 is MNHEY and CDR2 is SMNVEV in the germline V gene (reference sequence). Trimming took 6 bases from V and 0 from J, leaving 8 bases between them.

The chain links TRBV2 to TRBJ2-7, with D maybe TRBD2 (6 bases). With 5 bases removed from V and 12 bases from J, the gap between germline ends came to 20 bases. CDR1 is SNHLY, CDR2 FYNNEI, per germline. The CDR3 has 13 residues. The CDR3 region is CASSRRDAVSAYF. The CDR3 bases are TGTGCCAGCAGTCGGCGGGACGCAGTTAGTGCGTACTTC.

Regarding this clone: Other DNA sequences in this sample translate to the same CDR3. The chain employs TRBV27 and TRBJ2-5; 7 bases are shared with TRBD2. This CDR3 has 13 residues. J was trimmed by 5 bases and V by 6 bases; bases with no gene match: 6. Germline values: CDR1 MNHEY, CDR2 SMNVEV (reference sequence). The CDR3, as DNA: TGTGCCAGCAGCCTTAGGGAGGGGGAGACCCAGTACTTC. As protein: CASSLREGETQYF.

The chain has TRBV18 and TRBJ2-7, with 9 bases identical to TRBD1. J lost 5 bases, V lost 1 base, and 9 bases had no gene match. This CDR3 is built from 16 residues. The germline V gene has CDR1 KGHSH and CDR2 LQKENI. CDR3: CASSPQEGTGTHEQYF. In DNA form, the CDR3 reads TGTGCCAGCTCACCACAGGAAGGGACAGGGACCCACGAGCAGTACTTC.

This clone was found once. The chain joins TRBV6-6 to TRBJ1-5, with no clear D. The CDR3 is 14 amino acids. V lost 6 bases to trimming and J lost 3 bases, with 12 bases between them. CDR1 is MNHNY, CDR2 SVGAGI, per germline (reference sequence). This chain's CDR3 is CASSPGGFNQPQHF. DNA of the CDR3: TGTGCCAGCAGCCCCGGAGGGTTCAATCAGCCCCAGCATTTT.

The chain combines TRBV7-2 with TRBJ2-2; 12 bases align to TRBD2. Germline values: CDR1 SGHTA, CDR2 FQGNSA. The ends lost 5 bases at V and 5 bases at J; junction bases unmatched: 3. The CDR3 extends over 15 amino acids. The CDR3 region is CASSLGLAGTGELFF. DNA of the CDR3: TGTGCCAGCAGCCTAGGACTAGCGGGAACCGGGGAGCTGTTTTTT.

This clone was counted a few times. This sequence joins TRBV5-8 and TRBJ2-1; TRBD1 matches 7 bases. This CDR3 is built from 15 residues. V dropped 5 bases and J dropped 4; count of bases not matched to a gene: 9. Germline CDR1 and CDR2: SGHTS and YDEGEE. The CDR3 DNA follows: TGTGCCAGCAGTCTTGCTGGGACAGCTTACAATGAGCAGTTCTTC. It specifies CASSLAGTAYNEQFF.

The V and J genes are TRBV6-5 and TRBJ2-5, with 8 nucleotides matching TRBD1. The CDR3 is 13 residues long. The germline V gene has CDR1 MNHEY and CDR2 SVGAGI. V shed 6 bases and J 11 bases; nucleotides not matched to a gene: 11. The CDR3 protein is CASSRRQGSKQYF. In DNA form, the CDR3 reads TGTGCCAGCAGCCGCCGACAGGGGAGCAAGCAGTACTTC.

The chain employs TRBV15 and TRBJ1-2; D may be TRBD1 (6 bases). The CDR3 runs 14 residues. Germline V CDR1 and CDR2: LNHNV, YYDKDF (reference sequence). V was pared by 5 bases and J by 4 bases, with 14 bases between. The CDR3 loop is CATSFYREGYGYTF. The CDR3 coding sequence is TGTGCCACCAGCTTCTACAGGGAAGGCTATGGCTACACCTTC.

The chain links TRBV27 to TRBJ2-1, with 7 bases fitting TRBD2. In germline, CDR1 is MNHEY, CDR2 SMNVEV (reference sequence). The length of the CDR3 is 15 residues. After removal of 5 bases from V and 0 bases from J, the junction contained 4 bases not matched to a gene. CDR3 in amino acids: CASSTERGSYNEQFF. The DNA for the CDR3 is TGTGCCAGCAGTACCGAGCGGGGCTCCTACAATGAGCAGTTCTTC.

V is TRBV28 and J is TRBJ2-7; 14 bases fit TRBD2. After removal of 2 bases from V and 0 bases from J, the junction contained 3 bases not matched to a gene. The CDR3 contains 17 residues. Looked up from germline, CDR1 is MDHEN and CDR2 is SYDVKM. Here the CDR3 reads CASSLGLAGGPSYEQYF. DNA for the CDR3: TGTGCCAGCAGTTTAGGACTAGCGGGGGGACCCTCCTACGAGCAGTACTTC.

The CDR3 here is CAISESDRVGRAFF. The CDR3 DNA sequence: TGTGCCATCAGTGAGTCCGACAGGGTGGGTAGAGCTTTCTTT. V is TRBV10-3 and J is TRBJ1-1; 7 positions match TRBD1. The CDR3 totals 14 residues. Germline values: CDR1 ENHRY, CDR2 SYGVKD. Trimming removed 0 bases from V and 10 bases from J; junction bases left unmatched: 8.